The entry that follows covers one TCR beta chain sequence. Its antigen is still unknown. A much larger clone lies one base from this, so it may be a read error. The sample is drawn from a study of breast tumors, draining lymph nodes, adjacent tissues. Study-wide points: Compared with lymph nodes, tumors were less diverse; compared with nontumor tissue, more.

Breast cancer patients provided tissue from their axillary draining lymph nodes. TCRdb re-analysed the multiplex PCR reads in MiXCR, keeping a single row per CDR3 protein. The sample consists of 150,000 to 200,000 distinct CDR3 sequences, about 32% of them appearing once. V was pared by 4 bases and J by 4 bases, with 17 bases of the junction left unmatched. Germline V gives CDR1 LNHDA, CDR2 SQIVND (reference sequence). The length of the CDR3 is 19 residues. The sequenced sample consisted of axillary lymph node tissue. The chain uses TRBV19 and TRBJ2-2; 8 bases fit TRBD2. The TCR sequence derives from a female donor with breast cancer. Some clones in this sample may be carry-over from other donors' samples. CDR3 DNA sequence: TGTGCCAGTAGTAGATCAGCGGGAGAGGGGGGGCGTAGCACCGGGGAGCTGTTTTTT. Amino acids: CASSRSAGEGGRSTGELFF.